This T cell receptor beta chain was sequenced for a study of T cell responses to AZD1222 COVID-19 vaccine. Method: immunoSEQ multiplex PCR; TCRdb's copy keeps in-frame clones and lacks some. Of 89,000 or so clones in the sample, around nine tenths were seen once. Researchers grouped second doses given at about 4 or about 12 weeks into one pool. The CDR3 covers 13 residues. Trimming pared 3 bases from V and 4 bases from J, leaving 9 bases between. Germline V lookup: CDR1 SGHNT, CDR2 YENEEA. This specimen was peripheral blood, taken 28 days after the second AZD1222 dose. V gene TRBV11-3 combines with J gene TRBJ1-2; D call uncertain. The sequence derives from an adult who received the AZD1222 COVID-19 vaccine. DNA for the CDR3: TGTGCCAGCAGCTTGGGAACGGGCTATGGCTACACCTTC. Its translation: CASSLGTGYGYTF. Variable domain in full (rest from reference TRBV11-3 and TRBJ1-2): EAGVVQSPRYKIIEKKQPVAFWCNPISGHNTLYWYLQNLGQGPELLIRYENEEAVDDSQLPKDRFSAERLKGVDSTLKIQPAELGDSAVYLCASSLGTGYGYTFGSGTRLTVV.